Below are 24 T cell receptor beta chains sequenced from a single sample in a study of T cells in Graves' hyperthyroidism and ophthalmopathy. Regions amplified from RNA transcripts were the TCR beta CDR3 regions. The HTBI primer set was used in a first-round RT-PCR of the TCR CDR3. TCRdb reprocessed the multiplex PCR reads via MiXCR and lists one record per CDR3 protein. The table records about 400,000 distinct CDR3 sequences, around 25% of them present only once. Sequencing was performed on blood. The receptors come from a man aged 50 to 59 with Graves' hyperthyroidism.

This clonotype was seen a few times. This sequence joins TRBV2 and TRBJ1-1; a weak D match, TRBD1 (5 bases). This CDR3 spans 13 amino acids. Germline V gene data show CDR1 as SNHLY and CDR2 as FYNNEI. Trimming shortened V by 7 bases and J by 4 bases, and 13 bases separated the two germline ends. The CDR3 sequence is CASTLTRATEAFF. CDR3 nucleotides: TGTGCCAGCACTCTTACCAGGGCCACTGAAGCTTTCTTT.

The sample holds a few counts of this clonotype. The gene calls are TRBV5-5 and TRBJ1-2; no firm D call. CDR1 SGHKS and CDR2 YYEKEE come from the germline V gene (reference sequence). CDR3 length: 15 residues. Trimming left V 7 bases short and J 3 bases short, with 19 bases between. CDR3 coding DNA: TGTGCCAGCTTCGGTCGGGAGGGATCGGACTATGGCTACACCTTC. It specifies CASFGREGSDYGYTF. Full variable domain (rest looked up from reference TRBV5-5 and TRBJ1-2): DAGVTQSPTHLIKTRGQQVTLRCSPISGHKSVSWYQQVLGQGPQFIFQYYEKEERGRGNFPDRFSARQFPNYSSELNVNALLLGDSALYLCASFGREGSDYGYTFGSGTRLTVV.

This clonotype was seen only once. V and J are TRBV7-9 and TRBJ2-2; 11 nucleotides agree with TRBD1. Germline V gene data show CDR1 as SEHNR and CDR2 as FQNEAQ (reference sequence). The V segment lost 4 bases and the J segment 2 bases; nucleotides outside the gene matches: 3. The length of the CDR3 is 16 residues. The CDR3 region has the DNA TGTGCCAGCAGCTCCAGGACAGGGGGCAACACCGGGGAGCTGTTTTTT. Residues: CASSSRTGGNTGELFF.

The chain is built from TRBV5-1 and TRBJ1-4; D is ambiguous. CDR1 and CDR2 from the germline V gene are SGHRS and YFSETQ. The CDR3 is 13 amino acids. Deletions cut 1 base from V and 7 bases from J, with 8 bases between. The CDR3 is CASSLFPGEKLFF. The CDR3 nucleotides are TGCGCCAGCAGCTTGTTTCCAGGTGAAAAACTGTTTTTT.

This clonotype has a handful of counts. V and J are TRBV29-1 and TRBJ1-1; a weak D match, TRBD1 (6 bases). Trimming pared 8 bases from V and 5 bases from J, leaving 18 bases between. The CDR3 extends over 13 amino acids. Germline values: CDR1 SQVTM, CDR2 ANQGSEA. CDR3 in DNA: TGCAGCACCGAGAGGGGGGGTGAGACTGAAGCTTTCTTT. It translates to CSTERGGETEAFF.

This clonotype was detected many times. This chain connects TRBV20-1 to TRBJ2-3; 8 positions agree with TRBD2. Germline CDR1 reads DFQATT; CDR2 reads SNEGSKA (reference sequence). V was pared by 3 bases and J by 6 bases, with 8 bases of the junction left unmatched. This CDR3 is 14 amino acids long. The CDR3 protein is CSASRSGSVDTQYF. The CDR3 DNA reads TGCAGTGCTAGTCGCAGCGGGAGTGTGGATACGCAGTATTTT.

Worth noting for this clonotype: A clone one base away is much larger, so this may be a read error. The rearrangement uses TRBV5-1 and TRBJ2-3; D is ambiguous. Germline V gene lookup returns CDR1 SGHRS and CDR2 YFSETQ. The V end was cut by 0 bases, the J end by 2 bases, with 13 bases between. The CDR3 length is 16 residues. The CDR3 coding sequence is TGCGCCAGCAGCTTGGACACAAGGGTCCACACAGATACGCAGTATTTT. This translates into CASSLDTRVHTDTQYF.

This chain links TRBV18 with TRBJ2-7, with D perhaps TRBD1 (5 bases). Trimming pared 1 base from V and 3 bases from J, leaving 13 bases between. CDR1 is KGHSH, CDR2 LQKENI, per germline. The CDR3 is made up of 15 amino acids. The CDR3 region has the DNA TGTGCCAGCTCACCACAGGCAGGGAAGGGCTACGAGCAGTACTTC. Its translation: CASSPQAGKGYEQYF.

In its sample, this clonotype was seen many times. This chain links TRBV7-2 with TRBJ2-1; TRBD2 aligns across 9 bases. V lost 5 bases to trimming and J lost 4 bases; unmatched junction nucleotides: 9. This CDR3 region has 16 residues. Germline V CDR1 and CDR2: SGHTA, FQGNSA. The CDR3 sequence: CASSPSGTSRYNEQFF. CDR3 bases: TGTGCCAGCAGCCCGTCCGGGACTAGCCGTTACAATGAGCAGTTCTTC.

This clonotype was detected many times. The gene calls are TRBV11-3 and TRBJ2-1; D gene ambiguous. Trimming took off 5 bases at V and 5 bases at J, with 13 bases between the two ends. Per the germline V gene, CDR1 is SGHNT and CDR2 is YENEEA. The CDR3 totals 14 residues. The CDR3 nucleotides are TGTGCCAGCAGCGGGTCACAGATAAACAATGAGCAGTTCTTC. Translation gives CASSGSQINNEQFF.

This chain joins TRBV5-1 and TRBJ1-1, with 10 bases aligning to TRBD1. CDR3 size: 15 residues. Losses at the gene ends were 5 bases for V and 5 bases for J; bases not matched to a gene: 9. CDR1 and CDR2 (germline): SGHRS, YFSETQ. The CDR3 DNA follows: TGCGCCAGCAGAGGAACCGGGACAGGGGTTACTGAAGCTTTCTTT. Amino acids: CASRGTGTGVTEAFF.

This sequence joins TRBV20-1 and TRBJ1-2; D uncertain. The germline V gene has CDR1 DFQATT and CDR2 SNEGSKA (reference sequence). The CDR3 runs to 14 residues. In DNA form, the CDR3 reads TGCAGCGCCACACCTCGAGGCGGTAACTATGGCTACACCTTC. This gives the protein CSATPRGGNYGYTF.

CDR3 nucleotide sequence: TGTGCCAGCAGTGAATTCCGAAGGGATGGCTACACCTTC. It codes for CASSEFRRDGYTF. The chain joins TRBV2 to TRBJ1-2; D is uncertain. Germline V lookup: CDR1 SNHLY, CDR2 FYNNEI. Trimming cost V 2 bases and J 6 bases, with 10 bases left between them. The CDR3 has 13 residues.

This clonotype was counted only a few times. The V and J genes are TRBV20-1 and TRBJ2-1; 8 positions match TRBD2. Germline assignment: CDR1 DFQATT and CDR2 SNEGSKA (reference sequence). V was clipped by 4 bases and J by 4 bases; unmatched bases: 6. The CDR3 contains 14 residues. CDR3 nucleotide sequence: TGCAGTGCTATGACTAGCGCAAATTACAATGAGCAGTTCTTC. Protein sequence: CSAMTSANYNEQFF.

The J gene is TRBJ2-1, the V gene TRBV24-1, with D perhaps TRBD1 (5 bases). The ends were cut back, 5 bases at V and 5 bases at J, with 12 bases in the middle. The CDR3 extends over 14 amino acids. From germline, CDR1 is KGHDR and CDR2 SFDVKD. This chain's CDR3 is CATSGQLTNNEQFF. In DNA form, the CDR3 reads TGTGCCACCAGTGGACAGCTAACAAACAATGAGCAGTTCTTC.

The gene calls are TRBV10-1 and TRBJ2-7; TRBD2 matches 7 bases. The V gene's germline CDR1 is WNHNN and CDR2 SYGVQD (reference sequence). The CDR3 covers 14 residues. The V gene end was trimmed by 4 bases and the J gene end by 0 bases; junction bases not matched to a gene: 3. The CDR3: CASSGAGTSYEQYF. The DNA for the CDR3 is TGCGCCAGCAGTGGAGCGGGGACCTCCTACGAGCAGTACTTC.

V is TRBV24-1 and J is TRBJ2-3; D is uncertain. The CDR3 runs 14 residues. V gave up 4 bases and J gave up 4 bases, with 11 bases separating them. CDR1 KGHDR and CDR2 SFDVKD come from the germline V gene. The CDR3 DNA follows: TGTGCCACCAGTGACCCCAAGGGCGCAGATACGCAGTATTTT. This gives the protein CATSDPKGADTQYF.

There are a few counts of this clonotype. This rearrangement joins TRBV27 to TRBJ2-5; 9 bases line up with TRBD1. The CDR3 covers 14 residues. Germline V gene lookup returns CDR1 MNHEY and CDR2 SMNVEV (reference sequence). With V trimmed by 5 bases and J by 5 bases, 6 bases remained unmatched. The CDR3 reads CASSNTGGAETQYF. In nucleotides, the CDR3 is TGTGCCAGCAGTAATACAGGGGGCGCGGAGACCCAGTACTTC.

The J gene is TRBJ1-6, the V gene TRBV30, with D maybe TRBD1 (6 bases). The CDR3 runs to 12 residues. CDR1 is GTSNPN and CDR2 is SVGIG in the germline V gene (reference sequence). Trimming removed 6 bases from V and 7 bases from J, with 10 bases in between. The CDR3 bases are TGTGCCTGCGACAGGTCCAATTCACCCCTCCACTTT. This sequence encodes CACDRSNSPLHF.

A single count supports this clonotype. The V call is TRBV5-1, the J call TRBJ2-3; either TRBD1 or TRBD2 may fit D (5 bases each). The germline V gene encodes CDR1 SGHRS and CDR2 YFSETQ. This CDR3 spans 15 amino acids. Trimming took off 0 bases at V and 8 bases at J, with 16 bases between the two ends. The CDR3 region has the DNA TGCGCCAGCAGCTTGGGGGACCTAGAGCCCCCTACGCAGTATTTT. It is translated as CASSLGDLEPPTQYF.

This chain connects TRBV6-2 or TRBV6-3 to TRBJ2-1, with D unclear. The CDR3 is 15 residues long. The V gene's germline CDR1 is MNHEY and CDR2 SVGEGT. V was cut by 6 bases and J by 1 base, with 13 bases left in between. CDR3: CASRSLLGSYNEQFF. The CDR3 DNA reads as TGTGCCAGCAGATCCCTACTGGGTTCCTACAATGAGCAGTTCTTC.

This clonotype has just a few counts. The chain carries TRBV20-1 and TRBJ2-7; D is perhaps TRBD2 (6 bases). Germline CDR1 DFQATT, CDR2 SNEGSKA (reference sequence). Trimming took off 5 bases at V and 0 bases at J, with 20 bases between the two ends. The CDR3 is 16 residues long. CDR3 protein: CSAGSTVGGSSYEQYF. CDR3 sequence (DNA): TGCAGTGCTGGCTCCACGGTGGGGGGTAGCTCCTACGAGCAGTACTTC.

Comment on this clonotype: One junction end disagrees with the germline gene, perhaps due to a read error. The V gene is TRBV7-9, the J gene TRBJ2-7; unclear D gene. This CDR3 is built from 13 residues. Germline V gene data show CDR1 as SEHNR and CDR2 as FQNEAQ (reference sequence). The CDR3 nucleotides are TGTGCCAGCAGCTTAGCGGGCACCTACAAGCAGTACTTC. Amino acids: CASSLAGTYKQYF.

This clonotype occurred many times. The CDR3 nucleotides read TGTGCCAGCAGCGTCACTAGCAGCAGCACAGATACGCAGTATTTT. Encoded protein: CASSVTSSSTDTQYF. This chain uses TRBV7-2 with TRBJ2-3, with a weak D call TRBD2 (6 bases). This CDR3 region has 15 residues. The V end was cut by 5 bases, the J end by 0 bases, with 12 bases between. Germline CDR1 reads SGHTA; CDR2 reads FQGNSA.